The present T cell receptor beta chain was sequenced within a study of CD8 T cells in Susac syndrome. General observations from the study: Susac-specific public clones found in total CD8+ repertoires numbered roughly 15, and those in CD8+ TEMRA repertoires numbered 4 to 6. It was in TEMRA cells and active patients that Susac CD8+ clonal expansion peaked.

Reverse transcription of about 0.5 to 1 ug RNA was carried out with random hexamers. Each CDR3 protein gets one entry after TCRdb re-called the immunoSEQ multiplex PCR reads with MiXCR. The sample gives approximately 190,000 distinct CDR3 sequences, approximately 95% of which show up once; about 0.15% is in the top ten. Definite or probable Susac syndrome was diagnosed using recently defined diagnostic criteria. While CD8+ and CD4+ T cells were isolated negatively, TEMRA cells were enriched by FACS. The CDR3 covers 12 residues. CDR1 is MDHEN and CDR2 is SYDVKM in the germline V gene. Trimming cost V 6 bases and J 15 bases, with 18 bases left between them. On this clonotype itself: Its specificity is unknown.

This sequence was found in a human donor with Susac syndrome. Sequenced sample: CD8+ T cells from PBMCs. The J gene is TRBJ2-1, the V gene TRBV28, with D unclear. The CDR3 loop is CASSLKTRGLFF. The CDR3 bases are TGTGCCAGCAGCCTTAAGACGAGAGGTCTGTTCTTC.